These 3 T cell receptor beta chains originate from one sample sequenced in a study of blood T cell repertoires in COVID-19. Only in-frame clones appear in the TCRdb table, and some are missing; sequencing was by immunoSEQ multiplex PCR. The table has some 140,000 clones, about 80% seen once. The sequenced sample was peripheral blood. The receptor set was obtained from a woman aged 55-75 years with acute or convalescent COVID-19.

The J gene is TRBJ1-6, the V gene TRBV19; the D gene is possibly TRBD1 (5 bases). Per the germline V gene, CDR1 is LNHDA and CDR2 is SQIVND (reference sequence). V lost 4 bases to trimming and J lost 4 bases, with 23 bases between them. This CDR3 is built from 19 residues. The CDR3, as DNA: TGTGCCAGTAGTAGAGGAAGGGCCACTGGGGCCTTTTATAATTCACCCCTCCACTTT. Residues: CASSRGRATGAFYNSPLHF. Supplemented by reference TRBV19 and TRBJ1-6, the full variable domain reads DGGITQSPKYLFRKEGQNVTLSCEQNLNHDAMYWYRQDPGQGLRLIYYSQIVNDFQKGDIAEGYSVSREKKESFPLTVTSAQKNPTAFYLCASSRGRATGAFYNSPLHFGNGTRLTVT.

As regards this clone: Germline and junction disagree at one end, which may indicate a read error. Different DNA sequences within this sample yield the same CDR3. The CDR3 region is CASSEDRGTNTGELFF. As DNA, the CDR3 is TGCGCCAGTAGTGAGGACAGAGGAACGAACACCGGGGAGCTGTTTTTT. The chain has TRBV10-1 and TRBJ2-2, with D possibly matching TRBD1 (6 bases). Germline lookup yields CDR1 WNHNN and CDR2 SYGVQD (reference sequence). The CDR3 runs to 16 residues.

The V and J genes are TRBV28 and TRBJ1-3, with D maybe TRBD1 (6 bases). Deletions cut 2 bases from V and 3 bases from J, with 11 bases between. This CDR3 comprises 15 residues. In germline, CDR1 is MDHEN, CDR2 SYDVKM. The CDR3 DNA reads as TGTGCCAGCAGTTTAGGGGGGGCAATTGGAAACACCATATATTTT. This translates into CASSLGGAIGNTIYF. Together with reference TRBV28 and TRBJ1-3, the CDR3 gives the full variable domain: DVKVTQSSRYLVKRTGEKVFLECVQDMDHENMFWYRQDPGLGLRLIYFSYDVKMKEKGDIPEGYSVSREKKERFSLILESASTNQTSMYLCASSLGGAIGNTIYFGEGSWLTVV.